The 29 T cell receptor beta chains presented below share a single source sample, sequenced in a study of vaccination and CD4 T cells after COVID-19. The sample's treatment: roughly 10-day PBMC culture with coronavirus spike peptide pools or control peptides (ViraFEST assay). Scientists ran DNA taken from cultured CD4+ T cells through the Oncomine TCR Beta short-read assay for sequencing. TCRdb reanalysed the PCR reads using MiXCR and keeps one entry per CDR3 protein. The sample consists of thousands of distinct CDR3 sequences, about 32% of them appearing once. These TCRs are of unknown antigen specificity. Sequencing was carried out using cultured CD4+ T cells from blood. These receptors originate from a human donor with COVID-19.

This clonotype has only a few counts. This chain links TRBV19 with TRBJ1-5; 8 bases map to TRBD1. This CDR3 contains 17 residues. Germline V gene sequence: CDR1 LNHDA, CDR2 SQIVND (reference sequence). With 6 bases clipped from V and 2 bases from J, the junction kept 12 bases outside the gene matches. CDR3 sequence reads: CASRAGTGGVGNQPQHF. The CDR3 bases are TGTGCCAGTAGAGCCGGGACAGGTGGAGTGGGCAATCAGCCCCAGCATTTT.

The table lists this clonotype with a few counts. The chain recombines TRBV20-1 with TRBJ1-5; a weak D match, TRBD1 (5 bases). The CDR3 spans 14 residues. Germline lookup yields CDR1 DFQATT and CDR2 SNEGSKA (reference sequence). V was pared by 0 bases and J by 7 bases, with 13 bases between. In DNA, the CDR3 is TGCAGTGCTAGAGATAGGGCAGGGAAACAGCCCCAGCATTTT. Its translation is CSARDRAGKQPQHF.

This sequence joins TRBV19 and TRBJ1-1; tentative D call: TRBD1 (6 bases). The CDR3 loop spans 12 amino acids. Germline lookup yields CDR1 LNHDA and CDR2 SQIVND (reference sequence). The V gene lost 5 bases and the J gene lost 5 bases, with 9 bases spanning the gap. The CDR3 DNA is TGTGCCAGTAGTTTACAGGGAACTGAAGCTTTCTTT. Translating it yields CASSLQGTEAFF.

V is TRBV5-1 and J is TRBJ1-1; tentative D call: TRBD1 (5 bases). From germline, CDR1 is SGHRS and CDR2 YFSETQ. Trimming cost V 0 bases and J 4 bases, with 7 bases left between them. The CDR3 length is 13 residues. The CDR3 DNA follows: TGCGCCAGCAGCTTGGCAGGGCCCACTGAAGCTTTCTTT. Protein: CASSLAGPTEAFF.

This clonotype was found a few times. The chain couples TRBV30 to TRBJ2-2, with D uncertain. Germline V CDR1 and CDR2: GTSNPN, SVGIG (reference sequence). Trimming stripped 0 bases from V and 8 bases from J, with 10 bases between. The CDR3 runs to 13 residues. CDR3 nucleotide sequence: TGTGCCTGGAGTGTCGGCTGGAAGGGGGAGCTGTTTTTT. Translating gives CAWSVGWKGELFF. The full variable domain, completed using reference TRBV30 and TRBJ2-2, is SQTIHQWPATLVQPVGSPLSLECTVEGTSNPNLYWYRQAAGRGLQLLFYSVGIGQISSEVPQNLSASRPQDRQFILSSKKLLLSDSGFYLCAWSVGWKGELFFGEGSRLTVL.

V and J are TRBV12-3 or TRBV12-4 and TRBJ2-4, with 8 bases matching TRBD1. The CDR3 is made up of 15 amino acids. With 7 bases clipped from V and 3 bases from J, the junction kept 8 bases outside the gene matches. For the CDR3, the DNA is TGTGCCAGCATCAGGGGGCGGTATGACAAAAACATTCAGTACTTC. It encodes CASIRGRYDKNIQYF.

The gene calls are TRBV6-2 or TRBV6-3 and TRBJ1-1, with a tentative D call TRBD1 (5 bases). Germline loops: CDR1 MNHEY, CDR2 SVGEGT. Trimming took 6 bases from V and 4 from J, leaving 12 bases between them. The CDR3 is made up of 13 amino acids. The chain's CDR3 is CASRGRGSTEAFF. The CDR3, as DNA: TGTGCCAGCAGAGGACGGGGGAGCACTGAAGCTTTCTTT.

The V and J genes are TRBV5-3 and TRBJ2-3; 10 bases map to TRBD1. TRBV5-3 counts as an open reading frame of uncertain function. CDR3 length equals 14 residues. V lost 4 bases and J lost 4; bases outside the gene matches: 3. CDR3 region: CARSGTGVSDTQYF. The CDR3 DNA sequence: TGTGCCAGAAGCGGGACAGGGGTTTCAGATACGCAGTATTTT.

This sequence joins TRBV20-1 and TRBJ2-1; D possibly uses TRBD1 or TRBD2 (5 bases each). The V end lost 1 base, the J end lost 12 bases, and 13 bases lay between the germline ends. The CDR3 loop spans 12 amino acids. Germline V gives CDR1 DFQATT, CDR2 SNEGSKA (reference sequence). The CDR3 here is CSARVQVGGQFF. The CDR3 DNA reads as TGCAGTGCTAGAGTACAGGTTGGGGGGCAGTTCTTC.

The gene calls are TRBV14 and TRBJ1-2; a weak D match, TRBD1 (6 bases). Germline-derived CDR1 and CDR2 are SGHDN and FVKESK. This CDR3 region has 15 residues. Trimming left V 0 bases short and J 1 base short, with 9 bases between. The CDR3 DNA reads TGTGCCAGCAGCCAAGATGACAGGAGTAACTATGGCTACACCTTC. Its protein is CASSQDDRSNYGYTF.

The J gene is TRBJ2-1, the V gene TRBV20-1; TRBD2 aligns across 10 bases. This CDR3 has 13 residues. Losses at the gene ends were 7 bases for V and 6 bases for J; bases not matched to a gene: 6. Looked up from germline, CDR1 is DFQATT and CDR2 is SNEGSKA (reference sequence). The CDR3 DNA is TGCAGTGGGTTAGCGGGGGGCGTCAATGAGCAGTTCTTC. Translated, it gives CSGLAGGVNEQFF.

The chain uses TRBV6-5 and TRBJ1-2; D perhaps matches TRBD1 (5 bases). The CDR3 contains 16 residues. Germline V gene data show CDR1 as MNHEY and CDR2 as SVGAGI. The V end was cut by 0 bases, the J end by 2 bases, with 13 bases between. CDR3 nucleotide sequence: TGTGCCAGCAGTTACTCGCCGGGACTTCAGAACTATGGCTACACCTTC. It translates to CASSYSPGLQNYGYTF.

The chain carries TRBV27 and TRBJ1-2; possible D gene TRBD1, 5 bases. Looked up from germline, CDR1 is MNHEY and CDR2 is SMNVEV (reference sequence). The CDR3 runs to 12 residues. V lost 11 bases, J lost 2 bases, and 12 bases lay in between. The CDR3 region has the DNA TGTGCCGCGGGGCAGATGAACTATGGCTACACCTTC. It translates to CAAGQMNYGYTF.

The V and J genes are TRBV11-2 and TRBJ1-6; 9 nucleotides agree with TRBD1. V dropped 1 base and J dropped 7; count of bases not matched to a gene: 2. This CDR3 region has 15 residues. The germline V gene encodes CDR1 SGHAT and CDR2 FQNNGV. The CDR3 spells CASSLATGGNSPLHF. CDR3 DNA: TGTGCCAGCAGCTTAGCGACAGGGGGAAATTCACCCCTCCACTTT.

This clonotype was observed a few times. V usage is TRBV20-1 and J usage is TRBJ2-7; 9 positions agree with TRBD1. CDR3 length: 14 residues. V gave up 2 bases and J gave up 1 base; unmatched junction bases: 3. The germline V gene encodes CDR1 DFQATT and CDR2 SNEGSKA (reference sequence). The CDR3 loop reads CSARRQGGSYEQYF. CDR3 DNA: TGCAGTGCTAGACGACAGGGGGGATCCTACGAGCAGTACTTC.

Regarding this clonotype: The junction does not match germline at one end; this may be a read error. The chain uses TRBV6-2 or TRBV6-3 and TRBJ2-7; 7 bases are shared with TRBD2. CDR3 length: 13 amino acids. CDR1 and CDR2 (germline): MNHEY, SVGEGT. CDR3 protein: CASTNGRDYGQYF. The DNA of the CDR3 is TGTGCCAGCACCAATGGACGGGACTACGGGCAGTACTTC.

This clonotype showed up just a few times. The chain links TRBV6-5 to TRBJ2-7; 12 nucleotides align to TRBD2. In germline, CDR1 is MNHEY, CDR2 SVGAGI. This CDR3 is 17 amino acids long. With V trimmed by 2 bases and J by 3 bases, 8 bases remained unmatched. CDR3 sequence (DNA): TGTGCCAGCAGTTACCACCCCACTAGCGGGGGGATCTACGAGCAGTACTTC. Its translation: CASSYHPTSGGIYEQYF.

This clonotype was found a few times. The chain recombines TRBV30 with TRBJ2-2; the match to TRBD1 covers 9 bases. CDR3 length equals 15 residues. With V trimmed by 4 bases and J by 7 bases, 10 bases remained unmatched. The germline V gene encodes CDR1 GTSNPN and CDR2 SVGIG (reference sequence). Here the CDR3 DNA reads TGTGCCTGGAACCCAACAGGGGGCATCATCGGGGAGCTGTTTTTT. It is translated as CAWNPTGGIIGELFF.

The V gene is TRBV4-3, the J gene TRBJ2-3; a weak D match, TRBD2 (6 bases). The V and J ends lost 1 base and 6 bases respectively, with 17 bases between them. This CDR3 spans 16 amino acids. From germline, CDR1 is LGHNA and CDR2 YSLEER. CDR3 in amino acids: CASSQAAGTPWDTQYF. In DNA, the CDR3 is TGCGCCAGCAGCCAAGCCGCGGGGACTCCGTGGGATACGCAGTATTTT.

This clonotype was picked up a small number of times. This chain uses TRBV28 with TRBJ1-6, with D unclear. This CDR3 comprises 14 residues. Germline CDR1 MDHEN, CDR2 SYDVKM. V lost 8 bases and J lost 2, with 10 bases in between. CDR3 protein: CASWSNTYNSPLHF. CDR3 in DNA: TGTGCCAGCTGGTCGAACACCTATAATTCACCCCTCCACTTT.

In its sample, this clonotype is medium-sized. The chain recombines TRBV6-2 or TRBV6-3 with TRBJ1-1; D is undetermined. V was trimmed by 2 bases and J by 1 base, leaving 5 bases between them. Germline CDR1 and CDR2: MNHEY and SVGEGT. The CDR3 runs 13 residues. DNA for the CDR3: TGTGCCAGCAGTTACGACGGGAACACTGAAGCTTTCTTT. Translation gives CASSYDGNTEAFF.

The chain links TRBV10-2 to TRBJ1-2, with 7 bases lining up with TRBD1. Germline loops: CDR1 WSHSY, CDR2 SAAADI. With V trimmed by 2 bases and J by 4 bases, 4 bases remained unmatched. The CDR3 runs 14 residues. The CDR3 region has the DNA TGCGCCAGCAGTGAGACAGGGGCTATCTATGGCTACACCTTC. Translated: CASSETGAIYGYTF.

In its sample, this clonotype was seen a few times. CDR3 protein: CAINGRGNEQFF. The CDR3 nucleotides are TGTGCCATCAACGGTAGGGGAAATGAGCAGTTCTTC. V usage is TRBV10-3 and J usage is TRBJ2-1; tentative D call: TRBD1 (5 bases). Trimming removed 7 bases at V and 7 bases at J, with 11 bases between. CDR1 and CDR2 from the germline V gene are ENHRY and SYGVKD. The CDR3 is made up of 12 amino acids.

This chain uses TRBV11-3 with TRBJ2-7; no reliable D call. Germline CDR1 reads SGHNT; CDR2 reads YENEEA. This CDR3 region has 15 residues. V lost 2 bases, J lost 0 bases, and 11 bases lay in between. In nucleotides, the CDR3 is TGTGCCAGCAGCTTATCGCACATTAGCTCCTACGAGCAGTACTTC. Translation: CASSLSHISSYEQYF.

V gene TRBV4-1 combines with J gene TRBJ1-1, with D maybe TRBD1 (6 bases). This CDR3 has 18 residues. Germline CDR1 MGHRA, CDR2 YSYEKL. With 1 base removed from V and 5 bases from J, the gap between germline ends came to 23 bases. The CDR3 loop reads CASSQVRRFGGARTEAFF. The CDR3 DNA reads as TGCGCCAGCAGCCAAGTTCGGCGGTTTGGGGGGGCTAGGACTGAAGCTTTCTTT.

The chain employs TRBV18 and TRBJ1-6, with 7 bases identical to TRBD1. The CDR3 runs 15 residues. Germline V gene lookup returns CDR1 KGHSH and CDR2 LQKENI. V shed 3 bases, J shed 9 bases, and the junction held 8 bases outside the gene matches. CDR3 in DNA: TGTGCCAGCTCACCGCCCGGGACAGTACCTTCACCCCTCCACTTT. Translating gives CASSPPGTVPSPLHF.

The DNA for the CDR3 is TGTGCCAGTAGTATCCAGGGACGAGCTGGAAACACCATATATTTT. Translated: CASSIQGRAGNTIYF. The V and J genes are TRBV19 and TRBJ1-3; weak D call: TRBD1 (5 bases). The CDR3 is 15 amino acids. Germline V CDR1 and CDR2: LNHDA, SQIVND (reference sequence). Trimming took 3 bases from V and 2 from J, leaving 11 bases between them.

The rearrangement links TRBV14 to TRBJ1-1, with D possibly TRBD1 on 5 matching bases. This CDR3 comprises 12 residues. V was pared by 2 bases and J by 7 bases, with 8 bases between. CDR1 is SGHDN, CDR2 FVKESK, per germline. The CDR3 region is CASSQQGGEAFF. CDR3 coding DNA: TGTGCCAGCAGCCAACAGGGTGGTGAAGCTTTCTTT.

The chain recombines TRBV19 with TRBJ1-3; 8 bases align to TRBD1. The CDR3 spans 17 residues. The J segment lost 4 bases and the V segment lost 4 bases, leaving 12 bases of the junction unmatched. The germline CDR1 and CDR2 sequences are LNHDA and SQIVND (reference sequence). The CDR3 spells CASSNLRNRGAGNTIYF. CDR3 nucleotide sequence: TGTGCCAGTAGTAACCTCCGGAACAGGGGGGCCGGAAACACCATATATTTT.